This T cell receptor beta chain derives from a study of identical twins. TCRdb processed the 5' RACE reads anew with MiXCR; each CDR3 protein has one entry. The table lists fewer than 900,000 distinct CDR3 sequences, around 20% of them singletons. Germline-derived CDR1 and CDR2 are SGHVS and FQNEAQ. Trimming removed 2 bases at V and 16 bases at J, with 20 bases between. This CDR3 has 14 amino acids. These same data were also listed under a study on T cells expressing NK-cell markers. That study reports: Researchers got TCR beta repertoires out of sorted CD3+CD56+NKG2C+, CD3+CD56+NKG2C- and CD3+CD56-NKG2C+ T cells.

This clonotype was sampled from a woman aged 18 to 35 in good health. Sequences were obtained from PBMCs. The chain uses TRBV7-8 and TRBJ2-2, with D tentatively TRBD1 (7 bases). The CDR3 DNA reads TGTGCCAGCAGCTTAAATACAGGGGATCGGGGGAAGTTTTTT. This codes for CASSLNTGDRGKFF.